This passage covers 18 T cell receptor beta chains from one sample sequenced in a study of T cell clonality in common variable immunodeficiency. Produced via immunoSEQ multiplex PCR; TCRdb's table is partial and in-frame only. The sample yields roughly 55,000 clones, without any singletons. Sequenced input: peripheral blood mononuclear cells. Receptors were obtained from a person between 18 and 75 years old in good health.

This clone was observed many times. The read halts 3 residues ahead of the CDR3 end, with the missing end drawn from the germline J gene. This chain links TRBV18 with TRBJ1-3; 9 bases are a match to TRBD1. V was pared by 6 bases and J by 3 bases, with 3 bases of the junction left unmatched. The CDR3 totals 14 residues. From germline, CDR1 is KGHSH and CDR2 LQKENI. CDR3 DNA, as far as it was read: TGTGCCAGCTCCACGGGACAGGGTGGAAACACC. Protein sequence: CASSTGQGGNT. The whole CDR3 is CASSTGQGGNTIYF.

This clone was seen repeatedly, ten times or more. The read gets to within 3 residues of the CDR3 end, and the germline J gene fills in the rest. V and J are TRBV13 and TRBJ2-3; 7 nucleotides line up with TRBD1. The CDR3 totals 16 residues. Per the germline V gene, CDR1 is PRHDT and CDR2 is FYEKMQ (reference sequence). Germline trimming cut 0 bases from V and 3 bases from J; bases unmatched to any gene: 6. CDR3 bases read: TGTGCCAGCAGCTTAGGGACAGGGAGAATGACAGATACG. Its protein product is CASSLGTGRMTDT. The CDR3 in its entirety is CASSLGTGRMTDTQYF. The full variable domain, with the rest looked up from reference TRBV13 and TRBJ2-3, is AAGVIQSPRHLIKEKRETATLKCYPIPRHDTVYWYQQGPGQDPQFLISFYEKMQSDKGSIPDRFSAQQFSDYHSELNMSSLELGDSALYFCASSLGTGRMTDTQYFGPGTRLTVL.

This clone was counted a few times. With the read ending 3 residues before the CDR3 end, the germline J gene is used to fill in that end. The V gene is TRBV7-9, the J gene TRBJ2-3; tentative D call: TRBD2 (6 bases). The germline V and J ends were trimmed by 10 bases and 2 bases, with 16 bases remaining between them. This CDR3 has 14 residues. Germline lookup yields CDR1 SEHNR and CDR2 FQNEAQ (reference sequence). CDR3 bases read: TGTGCCACCGGAGGGCCGGCTTCCACAGATACG. Translated, it gives CATGGPASTDT. The whole CDR3 reads CATGGPASTDTQYF.

This clone was recorded at least ten times. Read data end 3 residues before the CDR3 end; the end is taken from the germline J gene. This chain uses TRBV20-1 with TRBJ2-5; 8 bases match TRBD1. V trimming: 7 bases; J trimming: 7 bases; junction bases outside the gene matches: 23. The CDR3 has 17 residues. The V gene's germline CDR1 is DFQATT and CDR2 SNEGSKA (reference sequence). The CDR3 DNA, read in part, is TGCAGTGTTCAAAAAAGGACAGGGAGTCACCTGGGTGGGACC. The encoded protein is CSVQKRTGSHLGGT. The whole CDR3 is CSVQKRTGSHLGGTQYF.

Regarding this clone: The CDR3 end falls 3 residues outside the read, so it is completed with the germline J gene. This rearrangement joins TRBV7-2 to TRBJ2-1; 7 bases match TRBD1. Germline CDR1 and CDR2: SGHTA and FQGNSA. V shed 5 bases, J shed 3 bases, and the junction held 4 bases outside the gene matches. This CDR3 is built from 14 residues. The CDR3 is CASSRQGHYNEQFF. The part of the CDR3 DNA that was read is TGTGCCAGCAGCCGACAGGGTCACTACAATGAG.

Ten or more counts support this clone. Coverage ceases 3 residues before the CDR3 finishes, and the germline J gene fills in the end. The V and J genes are TRBV4-2 and TRBJ2-2; the match to TRBD1 covers 8 bases. This CDR3 comprises 16 residues. V was clipped by 4 bases and J by 4 bases; unmatched bases: 8. CDR1 and CDR2 from the germline V gene are LGHNA and YNFKEQ. CDR3 amino acids: CASSPIQGEVTGELFF. The covered CDR3 bases are TGTGCCAGCAGCCCGATACAGGGGGAGGTCACCGGGGAG.

As regards this clone: The read halts 3 residues ahead of the CDR3 end, with the missing end drawn from the germline J gene. This same CDR3 is encoded by further DNA sequences in the sample. This sequence joins TRBV30 and TRBJ2-7; 8 nucleotides match TRBD2. Germline CDR1 reads GTSNPN; CDR2 reads SVGIG (reference sequence). CDR3 size: 13 residues. V lost 2 bases to trimming and J lost 5 bases; unmatched junction nucleotides: 5. The CDR3 loop reads CAWSPAGVDEQYF. Partial CDR3 DNA: TGTGCCTGGAGTCCAGCGGGAGTTGACGAG.

This clone was recorded many times. The DNA ends 3 residues before the CDR3 does, and the rest of the CDR3 is filled in from the germline J gene. V usage is TRBV5-1 and J usage is TRBJ2-7, with D unclear. Germline assignment: CDR1 SGHRS and CDR2 YFSETQ. The CDR3 runs to 13 residues. Trimming stripped 2 bases from V and 2 bases from J, with 8 bases between. The sequenced part of the CDR3 DNA is TGCGCCAGCAGCTTAGGCGGAACCTACGAG. This codes for CASSLGGTYE. The whole CDR3 protein reads CASSLGGTYEQYF.

This clone was counted many times. With the read ending 3 residues before the CDR3 end, the germline J gene is used to fill in that end. The chain recombines TRBV14 with TRBJ2-3, with D possibly matching TRBD1 (6 bases). CDR1 SGHDN and CDR2 FVKESK come from the germline V gene. This CDR3 has 14 amino acids. V was cut by 4 bases and J by 3 bases, with 11 bases left in between. CDR3 residues: CASSLGTFTDTQYF. Partial CDR3 DNA: TGTGCCAGCAGCCTCGGGACATTTACAGATACG.

This clone was detected ten times or more. From the germline J gene comes the end of the CDR3, since the read stops 3 residues before it. The V gene is TRBV7-8, the J gene TRBJ1-2; no firm D call. CDR3 length: 14 residues. Between the trimmed V and J ends, which lost 1 base and 6 bases, there was a span of 12 bases. Looked up from germline, CDR1 is SGHVS and CDR2 is FQNEAQ. CDR3 DNA, as far as it was read: TGTGCCAGCAGCTTAGTAGGCGTACTACATGGC. This gives the protein CASSLVGVLHG. The CDR3 in its entirety is CASSLVGVLHGYTF.

This clone was seen ten or more times. Coverage ceases 3 residues before the CDR3 finishes, and the germline J gene fills in the end. The chain has TRBV19 and TRBJ1-1; maybe TRBD1 (6 bases). The CDR3 is 14 residues long. Germline CDR1 is LNHDA and CDR2 is SQIVND (reference sequence). V lost 7 bases and J lost 1, with 13 bases in between. The CDR3 bases that were read are TGTGCCAGTATGTTTGGACAGCCGAACACTGAA. It yields the protein CASMFGQPNTE. The CDR3 reads in full as CASMFGQPNTEAFF.

This clone has a count of ten or more. The read finishes 3 residues shy of the CDR3 end, and the germline J gene is used to complete it. The V gene is TRBV7-2, the J gene TRBJ2-7, with TRBD2 as a possible D gene (6 bases). The CDR3 contains 13 residues. Deletions cut 1 base from V and 4 bases from J, with 8 bases between. CDR1 and CDR2 from the germline V gene are SGHTA and FQGNSA. The chain's CDR3 is CASSLVRGYEQYF. The CDR3 bases that were read are TGTGCCAGCAGCTTAGTGCGGGGTTACGAG.

This clone was recorded at least ten times. The read falls 3 residues short of the CDR3 end, and the missing part is taken from the germline J gene. The J gene is TRBJ1-5, the V gene TRBV15; no definite D call. The CDR3 has 15 residues. With 2 bases removed from V and 6 bases from J, the gap between germline ends came to 14 bases. Germline CDR1 is LNHNV and CDR2 is YYDKDF (reference sequence). The CDR3 protein is CATSRTRALGQPQHF. The covered CDR3 bases are TGTGCCACCAGCAGAACAAGGGCCTTGGGTCAGCCC.

In its sample, this clone was seen a few times. The CDR3 is cut off 3 residues early in the read; its end comes from the germline J gene. The chain uses TRBV2 and TRBJ2-1, with 11 positions matching TRBD2. V lost 7 bases to trimming and J lost 9 bases; unmatched junction nucleotides: 11. The CDR3 spans 15 residues. Germline CDR1 reads SNHLY; CDR2 reads FYNNEI. The CDR3: CASMKGTSGGAEQFF. The sequenced CDR3 bases are TGTGCCAGCATGAAAGGGACTAGCGGTGGGGCTGAG.

There are many counts of this clone. With the read ending 3 residues before the CDR3 end, the germline J gene is used to fill in that end. The chain has TRBV5-1 and TRBJ1-6; possibly TRBD1 for D (6 bases). The CDR3 has 15 amino acids. Trimming removed 0 bases at V and 9 bases at J, with 13 bases between. Germline V gene sequence: CDR1 SGHRS, CDR2 YFSETQ. CDR3: CASSLVQGPTSPLHF. The sequenced CDR3 bases are TGCGCCAGCAGCTTGGTGCAGGGGCCTACTTCACCC.

This clone has a count of ten or more. The read terminates 3 residues ahead of where the CDR3 ends, so the germline J gene completes it. The chain has TRBV28 and TRBJ1-1; 8 positions agree with TRBD1. Germline trimming cut 3 bases from V and 4 bases from J; bases unmatched to any gene: 13. Germline CDR1 MDHEN, CDR2 SYDVKM. This CDR3 has 17 amino acids. The CDR3 loop is CASSLHAFGQGSTEAFF. The sequenced part of the CDR3 DNA is TGTGCCAGCAGTTTGCACGCCTTCGGACAGGGTAGCACTGAA.

This clone is deemed medium-sized (0.01 to 0.1%). The missing CDR3 end, 3 residues past where the read stops, is filled in from the germline J gene. J is TRBJ2-5 and V is TRBV5-6; the match to TRBD1 covers 9 bases. V gave up 4 bases and J gave up 5 bases; unmatched junction bases: 3. The CDR3 is made up of 13 amino acids. Germline values: CDR1 SGHDT, CDR2 YYEEEE. CDR3 DNA (partial): TGTGCCAGCAGCAAGACAGGGGGTGAGACC. Its protein is CASSKTGGET. Given in full, the CDR3 is CASSKTGGETQYF.

This clone occurred many times. The CDR3 end lies 3 residues beyond the end of the read and is filled in from the germline J gene. The chain links TRBV5-1 to TRBJ1-1; D uncertain. V lost 4 bases and J 0 bases, leaving 7 bases between the germline ends. This CDR3 is built from 13 residues. Germline V gene data show CDR1 as SGHRS and CDR2 as YFSETQ. CDR3 sequence reads: CASSRLMNTEAFF. The CDR3 bases that were read are TGCGCCAGCAGCAGGCTCATGAACACTGAA. The full variable domain, with the rest looked up from reference TRBV5-1 and TRBJ1-1, is KAGVTQTPRYLIKTRGQQVTLSCSPISGHRSVSWYQQTPGQGLQFLFEYFSETQRNKGNFPGRFSGRQFSNSRSEMNVSTLELGDSALYLCASSRLMNTEAFFGQGTRLTVV.